These 2 T cell receptor beta chains originate from one sample sequenced in a study of cytomegalovirus exposure and HLA in healthy donors. The repertoire was sequenced with immunoSEQ multiplex PCR; TCRdb's copy has only in-frame clones and lacks some. In the table there are about 160,000 clones, over 85% of which are singletons. Sequencing input: PBMCs. The receptors stem from a woman aged 18 to 35 in good health and CMV-seropositive.

The rearrangement links TRBV27 to TRBJ2-7; D gene ambiguous. Trimming took 2 bases from V and 9 from J, leaving 14 bases between them. CDR3 length: 13 amino acids. Germline values: CDR1 MNHEY, CDR2 SMNVEV (reference sequence). CDR3 nucleotides: TGTGCCAGCAGTTTAAGAGTACTTACTCCGCAGTACTTC. It codes for CASSLRVLTPQYF.

The gene calls are TRBV5-1 and TRBJ2-4; the match to TRBD1 covers 7 bases. With V trimmed by 0 bases and J by 2 bases, 11 bases remained unmatched. The CDR3 contains 18 residues. CDR1 SGHRS and CDR2 YFSETQ come from the germline V gene. Here the CDR3 reads CASSLGGQVSLPKNIQYF. The CDR3 coding sequence is TGCGCCAGCAGCTTGGGAGGACAGGTCTCTTTACCCAAAAACATTCAGTACTTC.